This TCR beta chain was identified during a study of OX40 agonist ivuxolimab in advanced cancers. Whole-study results and caveats: Mean expanded clone counts were higher in CD8+ than CD4+ T cells.

On this clone: Its target is unknown.

The data were produced by immunoSEQ multiplex PCR, yet TCRdb's version contains in-frame clones alone and is incomplete. The sample has about 64,000 clones, about nine tenths seen once. The CDR3 consists of 21 residues. The V segment lost 1 base and the J segment 5 bases; nucleotides outside the gene matches: 23. Per germline, CDR1 MNHNS and CDR2 SASEGT. The sequences come from CD4+ or CD8+ T cells sorted from blood, collected in a trial of the OX40 agonist ivuxolimab. The chain combines TRBV6-1 with TRBJ1-5; 7 bases line up with TRBD1. The sequence was collected from an adult with an advanced solid tumor such as melanoma, head and neck, liver or kidney cancer. CDR3 in amino acids: CASSEEGGARIGPHIYQPQHF. CDR3 DNA: TGTGCCAGCAGTGAAGAAGGGGGCGCGAGAATAGGTCCGCATATCTATCAGCCCCAGCATTTT.